This T cell receptor (beta chain) emerged from a study of cytomegalovirus exposure and HLA in healthy donors. Study-level information: One earlier analysis, a look at approximately 180 million T cells, found around 110 million unique TCR beta sequences. Broader study findings: A later analysis found most CMV-associated TCR beta chains apparently HLA-restricted. Productive status was seen about 87% or about 30% of the time for most TCR beta V segments in an earlier analysis. In a later analysis, parvovirus B19, influenza, CMV and Epstein-Barr virus appeared linked to several top co-occurrence clusters.

Germline loops: CDR1 KGHSH, CDR2 LQKENI. V gave up 3 bases and J gave up 0 bases, with 11 bases separating them. CDR3 size: 15 residues. As concerns this clone: Its target is not known.

PCR amplification relied on 60 Vbeta primers (plus 13 Jbeta primers). TCRdb's table, derived via immunoSEQ multiplex PCR, lists solely in-frame clones and lacks some. The data hold 50,000 to 75,000 clones, with approximately 80% observed a single time. This TCR derives from a middle-aged woman in good health and CMV-seronegative. V and J are TRBV18 and TRBJ1-2, with D maybe TRBD1 (5 bases). Material: PBMCs. The CDR3 sequence is CASSPQQAANYGYTF. CDR3 coding DNA: TGTGCCAGCTCACCGCAACAGGCAGCTAACTATGGCTACACCTTC.